This passage covers 29 T cell receptor beta chains from one sample sequenced in a study of cytomegalovirus exposure and HLA in healthy donors. The PCR made use of 60 Vbeta and 13 Jbeta primers. The assay was immunoSEQ multiplex PCR, and TCRdb's table has in-frame clones only and misses some. Here the sample spans some 180,000 clones, approximately 78% being singletons. Sequenced: PBMCs. The receptors stem from a woman aged 25 to 39 in good health and CMV-seropositive.

In its sample, this clone was seen a few times. The chain employs TRBV6-1 and TRBJ2-5; D may be TRBD2 (5 bases). The J call is doubtful: the DNA matches TRBJ2-7 better. Germline V gene sequence: CDR1 MNHNS, CDR2 SASEGT. CDR3 length: 12 amino acids. The chain's CDR3 is CASSPSGYEQYF. In DNA form, the CDR3 reads TGTGCCAGCAGTCCCAGCGGCTACGAGCAGTACTTC.

A note on this clone: Distinct nucleotide sequences in the sample also encode this CDR3. The chain joins TRBV9 to TRBJ1-2; possible D gene TRBD1, 5 bases. The CDR3 extends over 16 amino acids. Germline values: CDR1 SGDLS, CDR2 YYNGEE. Trimming cost V 0 bases and J 0 bases, with 12 bases left between them. The CDR3 region has the DNA TGTGCCAGCAGCGTAGGCGGGGGTGTTACTAACTATGGCTACACCTTC. This translates into CASSVGGGVTNYGYTF.

V usage is TRBV30 and J usage is TRBJ1-1; maybe TRBD1 (6 bases). V gave up 0 bases and J gave up 3 bases, with 11 bases separating them. The V gene's germline CDR1 is GTSNPN and CDR2 SVGIG (reference sequence). The CDR3 loop spans 14 amino acids. The CDR3 loop is CAWSVGTRDTEAFF. Here the CDR3 DNA reads TGTGCCTGGAGTGTAGGGACAAGGGACACTGAAGCTTTCTTT.

The chain has TRBV2 and TRBJ2-7; TRBD2 matches 7 bases. The CDR3 extends over 11 amino acids. Trimming at V came to 11 bases and at J to 4 bases, leaving 5 bases not matched to a gene. Per the germline V gene, CDR1 is SNHLY and CDR2 is FYNNEI. The CDR3 region has the DNA TGTGCCGGGAGGGCAGGGTACGAGCAGTACTTC. Amino acid sequence: CAGRAGYEQYF.

The chain combines TRBV5-4 with TRBJ2-2; tentative D call: TRBD1 (6 bases). V dropped 1 base and J dropped 5 bases, with 15 bases sitting between them. Germline V gene sequence: CDR1 SGHNT, CDR2 YYREEE (reference sequence). The CDR3 is 16 residues long. The CDR3 loop is CASSLWKQGLTGELFF. CDR3 DNA sequence: TGTGCCAGCAGCTTGTGGAAACAGGGTTTGACCGGGGAGCTGTTTTTT.

The rearrangement links TRBV25-1 to TRBJ2-2; D call uncertain. The CDR3 runs to 11 residues. The germline CDR1 and CDR2 sequences are MGHDK and SYGVNS. The V end lost 5 bases, the J end lost 7 bases, and 5 bases lay between the germline ends. CDR3 DNA: TGTGCCAGCAGTTTCCTCGGGGAGCTGTTTTTT. Amino acids: CASSFLGELFF.

The V gene is TRBV28, the J gene TRBJ1-5, with 7 bases aligning to TRBD1. Germline V CDR1 and CDR2: MDHEN, SYDVKM. Unmatched junction bases numbered 16, after V lost 2 bases and J lost 6 bases. This CDR3 is built from 18 residues. CDR3 coding DNA: TGTGCCAGCAGTTTAACCCCACAGACAGGGTACAAGGGTCAGCCCCAGCATTTT. Translating it yields CASSLTPQTGYKGQPQHF. Combining the CDR3 with reference TRBV28 and TRBJ1-5 gives the whole variable domain DVKVTQSSRYLVKRTGEKVFLECVQDMDHENMFWYRQDPGLGLRLIYFSYDVKMKEKGDIPEGYSVSREKKERFSLILESASTNQTSMYLCASSLTPQTGYKGQPQHFGDGTRLSIL.

This clone came up once. The chain combines TRBV7-8 with TRBJ2-4; tentatively, D is TRBD2 (6 bases). Between the trimmed V and J ends, which lost 1 base and 8 bases, there was a span of 18 bases. CDR3 size: 16 residues. Germline V lookup: CDR1 SGHVS, CDR2 FQNEAQ. The CDR3, as DNA: TGTGCCAGCAGCTTAGACCAAGCCGGGACTGGGGACATTCAGTACTTC. It codes for CASSLDQAGTGDIQYF.

The sample holds one count of this clone. In DNA, the CDR3 is TGTGCCAGCAGCCCGGAGATCGCTGAAGCTTTCTTT. It yields the protein CASSPEIAEAFF. This chain joins TRBV6-5 and TRBJ1-1; D remains unclear. Germline CDR1 MNHEY, CDR2 SVGAGI. This CDR3 has 12 amino acids. V was cut by 6 bases and J by 6 bases, with 11 bases left in between.

The chain combines TRBV28 with TRBJ1-2, with a weak D call TRBD1 (5 bases). The V gene lost 4 bases and the J gene lost 3 bases, with 15 bases spanning the gap. CDR3 length: 15 residues. Germline lookup yields CDR1 MDHEN and CDR2 SYDVKM. Written as DNA, the CDR3 is TGTGCCAGCAGTTCCCGGCGGGGAGGGGACTATGGCTACACCTTC. It specifies CASSSRRGGDYGYTF.

This chain connects TRBV30 to TRBJ1-1; the match to TRBD1 covers 7 bases. The CDR3 length is 14 residues. Germline assignment: CDR1 GTSNPN and CDR2 SVGIG (reference sequence). With 4 bases clipped from V and 6 bases from J, the junction kept 11 bases outside the gene matches. The CDR3 DNA reads TGTGCCTGGATGATTACAGGGGCTCAGGCTGAAGCTTTCTTT. This sequence encodes CAWMITGAQAEAFF. Full variable domain (rest looked up from reference TRBV30 and TRBJ1-1): SQTIHQWPATLVQPVGSPLSLECTVEGTSNPNLYWYRQAAGRGLQLLFYSVGIGQISSEVPQNLSASRPQDRQFILSSKKLLLSDSGFYLCAWMITGAQAEAFFGQGTRLTVV.

The genes are TRBV6-5 and TRBJ1-2; 7 bases match TRBD1. Trimming took 3 bases from V and 9 from J; bases not matched to a gene: 7. The CDR3 sequence is 13 residues long. Looked up from germline, CDR1 is MNHEY and CDR2 is SVGAGI. CDR3: CASSYRQGVSYTF. The DNA of the CDR3 is TGTGCCAGCAGTTATCGGCAGGGGGTCAGCTACACCTTC.

The chain is built from TRBV25-1 and TRBJ1-6; D gene uncertain. Deletions cut 3 bases from V and 12 bases from J, with 18 bases between. The germline V gene encodes CDR1 MGHDK and CDR2 SYGVNS. This CDR3 comprises 15 residues. The CDR3 region has the DNA TGTGCCAGCAGTGATGGATGGGCGCAATCAGAACCCCTCCACTTT. Protein product: CASSDGWAQSEPLHF.

V and J are TRBV18 and TRBJ2-5, with TRBD1 matching over 7 bases. Germline loops: CDR1 KGHSH, CDR2 LQKENI. With V trimmed by 2 bases and J by 5 bases, 11 bases remained unmatched. This CDR3 has 16 amino acids. The CDR3 sequence is CASSPSGTGARETQYF. CDR3 bases: TGTGCCAGCTCACCATCGGGCACAGGGGCAAGGGAGACCCAGTACTTC.

V gene TRBV4-2 combines with J gene TRBJ2-6; tentative D call: TRBD1 (5 bases). CDR3 size: 16 residues. Germline values: CDR1 LGHNA, CDR2 YNFKEQ. The germline V and J ends were trimmed by 0 bases and 4 bases, with 10 bases remaining between them. The CDR3 bases are TGTGCCAGCAGCCAAGATCAGGGTACCGGGGCCAACGTCCTGACTTTC. Amino acids: CASSQDQGTGANVLTF.

This clone was picked up one time. V is TRBV5-1 and J is TRBJ1-4; 10 nucleotides agree with TRBD1. The CDR3 consists of 17 residues. Germline V gene lookup returns CDR1 SGHRS and CDR2 YFSETQ. V dropped 0 bases and J dropped 6; count of bases not matched to a gene: 8. In nucleotides, the CDR3 is TGCGCCAGCAGCTTGGACCCCCCGACAGGGGGCTATGAAAAACTGTTTTTT. It encodes CASSLDPPTGGYEKLFF.

This clone came up once. V gene TRBV30 combines with J gene TRBJ1-5, with TRBD1 identical over 7 bases. CDR1 and CDR2 (germline): GTSNPN, SVGIG (reference sequence). With 1 base clipped from V and 9 bases from J, the junction kept 15 bases outside the gene matches. The CDR3 contains 16 residues. CDR3 loop: CAWSAVGTVSLWPQHF. The CDR3 DNA reads as TGTGCCTGGAGTGCTGTGGGGACAGTCTCCTTGTGGCCCCAGCATTTT.

The chain uses TRBV30 and TRBJ2-1, with TRBD1 identical over 7 bases. After removal of 1 base from V and 8 bases from J, the junction contained 2 bases not matched to a gene. Germline lookup yields CDR1 GTSNPN and CDR2 SVGIG (reference sequence). CDR3 length: 12 amino acids. As DNA, the CDR3 is TGTGCCTGGAGTGGAACAGGGGATGAGCAGTTCTTC. Its translation is CAWSGTGDEQFF. Complete variable domain (other parts from reference TRBV30 and TRBJ2-1): SQTIHQWPATLVQPVGSPLSLECTVEGTSNPNLYWYRQAAGRGLQLLFYSVGIGQISSEVPQNLSASRPQDRQFILSSKKLLLSDSGFYLCAWSGTGDEQFFGPGTRLTVL.

This clone was seen just once. This chain links TRBV19 with TRBJ2-7; the D is unclear. The CDR3 contains 13 residues. V was clipped by 6 bases and J by 6 bases, with 15 bases between them. CDR1 LNHDA and CDR2 SQIVND come from the germline V gene (reference sequence). The CDR3 sequence: CASSSTVQVEQYF. The CDR3 DNA sequence: TGTGCCAGTAGCTCTACCGTGCAGGTCGAGCAGTACTTC.

This clone was seen once. Additional DNA sequences in this sample encode the identical CDR3. In DNA, the CDR3 is TGTGCCAGCACGGGGACAGGGAATGAAAAACTGTTTTTT. Translated: CASTGTGNEKLFF. The chain recombines TRBV25-1 with TRBJ1-4; 9 nucleotides line up with TRBD1. The CDR3 is made up of 13 amino acids. V lost 7 bases to trimming and J lost 5 bases; unmatched junction nucleotides: 2. The germline CDR1 and CDR2 sequences are MGHDK and SYGVNS.

The rearrangement joins TRBV9 to TRBJ2-3, with 9 nucleotides matching TRBD2. The length of the CDR3 is 16 residues. The V and J ends lost 4 bases and 6 bases, in that order; junction bases with no gene match: 12. The germline V gene has CDR1 SGDLS and CDR2 YYNGEE. CDR3 bases: TGTGCCAGCAGCTTCCGGGGACTAGCTGAGGCGGATACGCAGTATTTT. Its translation is CASSFRGLAEADTQYF.

This chain connects TRBV5-1 to TRBJ2-7, with TRBD2 as a possible D gene (6 bases). Germline V gene data show CDR1 as SGHRS and CDR2 as YFSETQ. The germline V and J ends were trimmed by 2 bases and 3 bases, with 27 bases remaining between them. The CDR3 contains 19 residues. The CDR3 DNA sequence: TGCGCCAGCAGCTTAAAGGAGCGGGCCAACTCGAGATGGGACTACGAGCAGTACTTC. It translates to CASSLKERANSRWDYEQYF.

V is TRBV7-9 and J is TRBJ1-1; possible D gene TRBD1, 6 bases. Trimming pared 3 bases from V and 4 bases from J, leaving 12 bases between. This CDR3 is built from 14 residues. In germline, CDR1 is SEHNR, CDR2 FQNEAQ (reference sequence). DNA for the CDR3: TGTGCCAGCAGCTTGGATAGGGGGGGCACTGAAGCTTTCTTT. Protein sequence: CASSLDRGGTEAFF.

This clone has a handful of counts. This sequence joins TRBV5-5 and TRBJ1-3; 7 bases align to TRBD1. V trimming: 1 base; J trimming: 0 bases; junction bases outside the gene matches: 10. There are 18 residues in the CDR3. Looked up from germline, CDR1 is SGHKS and CDR2 is YYEKEE (reference sequence). Here the CDR3 reads CASSLSTGSISSGNTIYF. Here the CDR3 DNA reads TGTGCCAGCAGCTTGTCGACAGGGTCAATAAGCTCTGGAAACACCATATATTTT.

The genes are TRBV11-2 and TRBJ1-2, with no clear D. This CDR3 region has 14 residues. Germline V CDR1 and CDR2: SGHAT, FQNNGV. Deletions cut 5 bases from V and 4 bases from J, with 14 bases between. The CDR3 bases are TGTGCCAGCAGCCCGGAGGAGCTCTTCTATGGCTACACCTTC. This gives the protein CASSPEELFYGYTF.

The V gene is TRBV28, the J gene TRBJ2-7, with TRBD2 matching 7 bases. The CDR3 spans 15 residues. The germline gives CDR1 MDHEN, CDR2 SYDVKM. V shed 3 bases, J shed 6 bases, and the junction held 11 bases outside the gene matches. CDR3 nucleotides: TGTGCCAGCAGTTTTGAATCCGGGACTACCAGCGAGCAGTACTTC. Residues: CASSFESGTTSEQYF.

The V call is TRBV30, the J call TRBJ1-1, with D tentatively TRBD1 (5 bases). Germline-derived CDR1 and CDR2 are GTSNPN and SVGIG (reference sequence). CDR3 length equals 11 residues. The V end lost 0 bases, the J end lost 7 bases, and 6 bases lay between the germline ends. CDR3 amino acids: CAWSVQDEAFF. The CDR3 nucleotides read TGTGCCTGGAGTGTACAGGATGAAGCTTTCTTT.

The V and J genes are TRBV30 and TRBJ1-2; 12 positions agree with TRBD1. The V gene's germline CDR1 is GTSNPN and CDR2 SVGIG (reference sequence). Trimming took 7 bases from V and 3 from J; bases not matched to a gene: 6. The CDR3 is made up of 14 amino acids. The CDR3 is CASPGQGADYGYTF. For the CDR3, the DNA is TGTGCCTCTCCGGGACAGGGGGCGGACTATGGCTACACCTTC.

V is TRBV7-8 and J is TRBJ2-7; D might be TRBD2 (6 bases). The CDR3 totals 16 residues. CDR1 is SGHVS, CDR2 FQNEAQ, per germline. V gave up 1 base and J gave up 3 bases, with 16 bases separating them. The CDR3 loop is CASSLVGGHGRYEQYF. The CDR3 region has the DNA TGTGCCAGCAGCTTAGTGGGAGGTCATGGTCGCTACGAGCAGTACTTC. Using reference TRBV7-8 and TRBJ2-7 for the parts outside the CDR3, the full variable domain is GAGVSQSPRYKVAKRGQDVALRCDPISGHVSLFWYQQALGQGPEFLTYFQNEAQLDKSGLPSDRFFAERPEGSVSTLKIQRTQQEDSAVYLCASSLVGGHGRYEQYFGPGTRLTVT.